A single sample is the source of the 27 T cell receptor beta chains below, sequenced in a study of shared T cell receptors in the human thymus. Repertoires were generated with immunoSEQ multiplex PCR, while TCRdb's copy carries only in-frame clones and drops some. The sample carries some 720,000 clones, roughly 88% recorded once. The same data also contributed to another study, on human thymus T cells.

Source material: thymocytes. The origin of the receptors is a boy in the first two years of life with a congenital heart defect.

The genes are TRBV5-1 and TRBJ2-1, with D possibly matching TRBD2 (6 bases). Germline loops: CDR1 SGHRS, CDR2 YFSETQ. Trimming took 3 bases from V and 2 from J, leaving 15 bases between them. This CDR3 contains 16 residues. CDR3 residues: CASSYEGREAYNEQFF. CDR3 in DNA: TGCGCCAGCAGCTATGAGGGGCGGGAAGCCTACAATGAGCAGTTCTTC.

V and J are TRBV7-9 and TRBJ2-6; D is uncertain. V gave up 3 bases and J gave up 2 bases, with 8 bases separating them. The germline CDR1 and CDR2 sequences are SEHNR and FQNEAQ (reference sequence). CDR3 length: 15 amino acids. The CDR3 is CASSFLATGANVLTF. CDR3 DNA sequence: TGTGCCAGCAGCTTCTTAGCAACTGGGGCCAACGTCCTGACTTTC.

The V call is TRBV29-1, the J call TRBJ2-7; TRBD1 matches 9 bases. The CDR3 is made up of 14 amino acids. Per germline, CDR1 SQVTM and CDR2 ANQGSEA. V trimming: 2 bases; J trimming: 5 bases; junction bases outside the gene matches: 7. The CDR3 loop reads CSVEFGTGWNEQYF. The CDR3 DNA follows: TGCAGCGTTGAATTTGGGACAGGGTGGAACGAGCAGTACTTC.

The genes are TRBV7-2 and TRBJ1-3; a weak D match, TRBD1 (5 bases). The V gene's germline CDR1 is SGHTA and CDR2 FQGNSA. The V end lost 5 bases, the J end lost 4 bases, and 18 bases lay between the germline ends. CDR3 size: 16 residues. Here the CDR3 reads CASSLTPRGYGNTIYF. CDR3 in DNA: TGTGCCAGCAGCCTCACCCCGCGGGGGTACGGAAACACCATATATTTT.

The genes are TRBV7-2 and TRBJ2-3, with D perhaps matching TRBD2 (6 bases). Trimming pared 1 base from V and 4 bases from J, leaving 15 bases between. Germline V gives CDR1 SGHTA, CDR2 FQGNSA. The CDR3 sequence is 16 residues long. CDR3 nucleotide sequence: TGTGCCAGCAGCTTAGGAATGGGCGGGGCCCCAGATACGCAGTATTTT. Amino acids: CASSLGMGGAPDTQYF.

This chain links TRBV7-2 with TRBJ2-1; D unresolved. V was cut by 0 bases and J by 6 bases, with 18 bases left in between. CDR1 and CDR2 (germline): SGHTA, FQGNSA. There are 17 residues in the CDR3. The chain's CDR3 is CASSLARGELYRNEQFF. The CDR3 nucleotides read TGTGCCAGCAGCTTAGCGCGCGGAGAGCTGTACCGCAATGAGCAGTTCTTC.

The chain has TRBV4-3 and TRBJ2-7; D is uncertain. The V gene lost 2 bases and the J gene lost 2 bases, with 13 bases spanning the gap. CDR1 is LGHNA, CDR2 YSLEER, per germline. The CDR3 is 15 residues long. CDR3 nucleotides: TGCGCCAGCAGCCAAACGCGGCAGAGACCCTACGAGCAGTACTTC. This encodes CASSQTRQRPYEQYF.

The rearrangement uses TRBV27 and TRBJ2-7; 9 bases align to TRBD1. The CDR3 has 15 amino acids. Looked up from germline, CDR1 is MNHEY and CDR2 is SMNVEV (reference sequence). The junction had 8 bases not matched to a gene; V was cut back by 5 bases and J by 3 bases. CDR3 sequence reads: CASSPLQGAFYEQYF. CDR3 nucleotide sequence: TGTGCCAGCAGTCCCCTACAGGGGGCTTTCTACGAGCAGTACTTC.

This chain uses TRBV5-6 with TRBJ2-7, with 9 bases matching TRBD1. The V segment lost 0 bases and the J segment 5 bases; nucleotides outside the gene matches: 12. Germline CDR1 SGHDT, CDR2 YYEEEE. CDR3 length: 17 amino acids. CDR3 loop: CASSLAGPRDRVHEQYF. In DNA, the CDR3 is TGTGCCAGCAGCTTGGCTGGACCCCGGGACAGGGTCCACGAGCAGTACTTC.

This clone appeared a single time. The J gene is TRBJ2-5, the V gene TRBV14, with 9 bases identical to TRBD1. CDR1 is SGHDN, CDR2 FVKESK, per germline. The CDR3 has 14 amino acids. V trimming: 4 bases; J trimming: 2 bases; junction bases outside the gene matches: 2. The CDR3 nucleotides read TGTGCCAGCAGCCTTGGGACAGGGCAAGAGACCCAGTACTTC. Translated, it gives CASSLGTGQETQYF.

The chain couples TRBV28 to TRBJ2-7, with 7 bases that match TRBD2. The CDR3 length is 15 residues. From germline, CDR1 is MDHEN and CDR2 SYDVKM. The trim removed 5 bases at V and 6 bases at J, leaving 13 bases unmatched. CDR3 in DNA: TGTGCCAGCAGTGGTAGACGGGGGAGGGAGTGCGAGCAGTACTTC. Protein: CASSGRRGRECEQYF.

V usage is TRBV6-4 and J usage is TRBJ2-2, with D possibly matching TRBD2 (6 bases). Trimming removed 6 bases at V and 7 bases at J, with 18 bases between. The germline V gene encodes CDR1 MRHNA and CDR2 SNTAGT. The CDR3 totals 15 residues. The CDR3 spells CASSPGLLIVGELFF. CDR3 sequence (DNA): TGTGCCAGCAGCCCGGGACTCCTCATTGTCGGGGAGCTGTTTTTT.

The DNA for the CDR3 is TGTGCCAGCAGCTTCGCCGACAGATGGGCTAGCGGAGGTGAGACCCAGTACTTC. This encodes CASSFADRWASGGETQYF. The V gene is TRBV11-2, the J gene TRBJ2-5; 7 bases fit TRBD2. The CDR3 runs to 18 residues. From germline, CDR1 is SGHAT and CDR2 FQNNGV. The J segment lost 5 bases and the V segment lost 3 bases, leaving 18 bases of the junction unmatched.

This clone was seen a single time. The chain employs TRBV4-1 and TRBJ2-1; the match to TRBD2 covers 7 bases. After removal of 3 bases from V and 0 bases from J, the junction contained 14 bases not matched to a gene. The germline gives CDR1 MGHRA, CDR2 YSYEKL. The CDR3 loop spans 19 amino acids. CDR3 in DNA: TGCGCCAGCAGCCAGAAGGGCGGGAGTGGGGCTAGCTCCTACAATGAGCAGTTCTTC. The encoded protein is CASSQKGGSGASSYNEQFF.

The chain joins TRBV28 to TRBJ2-1, with TRBD2 matching over 7 bases. The CDR3 is 14 residues long. The V and J ends lost 3 bases and 7 bases, in that order; junction bases with no gene match: 6. Per the germline V gene, CDR1 is MDHEN and CDR2 is SYDVKM. The CDR3 DNA reads as TGTGCCAGCAGTTTTCTGAGGCGGGAGAATGAGCAGTTCTTC. Protein: CASSFLRRENEQFF.

This clone was seen a single time. DNA of the CDR3: TGTGCCAGCTCACCAAGATCACAGAAAGAGACCCAGTACTTC. Protein: CASSPRSQKETQYF. V is TRBV18 and J is TRBJ2-5; D gene ambiguous. Trimming cost V 2 bases and J 3 bases, with 10 bases left between them. Germline V gives CDR1 KGHSH, CDR2 LQKENI. There are 14 residues in the CDR3.

The CDR3 sequence is CASSDPAGRASTDTQYF. The DNA for the CDR3 is TGTGCCAGCAGTGACCCGGCGGGCCGGGCTTCTACAGATACGCAGTATTTT. The rearrangement joins TRBV6-4 to TRBJ2-3; D is perhaps TRBD2 (5 bases). Between the trimmed V and J ends, which lost 2 bases and 3 bases, there was a span of 18 bases. The germline gives CDR1 MRHNA, CDR2 SNTAGT. The CDR3 totals 17 residues.

This rearrangement joins TRBV19 to TRBJ2-1; 13 nucleotides match TRBD2. CDR1 and CDR2 from the germline V gene are LNHDA and SQIVND (reference sequence). CDR3 length equals 18 residues. V lost 5 bases, J lost 6 bases, and 13 bases stayed unmatched. CDR3 sequence: CASSGTSGTSGITNEQFF. CDR3 nucleotides: TGTGCCAGTAGTGGTACATCCGGGACTAGCGGGATAACCAATGAGCAGTTCTTC. Complete variable domain (other parts from reference TRBV19 and TRBJ2-1): DGGITQSPKYLFRKEGQNVTLSCEQNLNHDAMYWYRQDPGQGLRLIYYSQIVNDFQKGDIAEGYSVSREKKESFPLTVTSAQKNPTAFYLCASSGTSGTSGITNEQFFGPGTRLTVL.

The CDR3 bases are TGTGCCAGCAGCCCTAGGGAGGGGGTTTACGAGCAGTACTTC. Residues: CASSPREGVYEQYF. The J gene is TRBJ2-7, the V gene TRBV7-2; D perhaps matches TRBD2 (7 bases). With 5 bases removed from V and 4 bases from J, the gap between germline ends came to 15 bases. The CDR3 has 14 amino acids. Per the germline V gene, CDR1 is SGHTA and CDR2 is FQGNSA. Full variable domain (outside the CDR3, taken from reference TRBV7-2 and TRBJ2-7): GAGVSQSPSNKVTEKGKDVELRCDPISGHTALYWYRQSLGQGLEFLIYFQGNSAPDKSGLPSDRFSAERTGGSVSTLTIQRTQQEDSAVYLCASSPREGVYEQYFGPGTRLTVT.

The chain couples TRBV7-9 to TRBJ2-5, with 9 bases aligning to TRBD2. J gave up 5 bases and V 7 bases, and 14 bases lay outside the gene matches. This CDR3 is 16 amino acids long. From germline, CDR1 is SEHNR and CDR2 FQNEAQ (reference sequence). The CDR3 bases are TGTGCCAGCATCCATGGTGGCAGCGGGAGGAGGGAGACCCAGTACTTC. Encoded protein: CASIHGGSGRRETQYF. The whole variable domain, filled in from reference TRBV7-9 and TRBJ2-5, reads DTGVSQNPRHKITKRGQNVTFRCDPISEHNRLYWYRQTLGQGPEFLTYFQNEAQLEKSRLLSDRFSAERPKGSFSTLEIQRTEQGDSAMYLCASIHGGSGRRETQYFGPGTRLLVL.

V usage is TRBV27 and J usage is TRBJ2-3; TRBD2 might be the D (6 bases). This CDR3 region has 18 residues. The germline V gene encodes CDR1 MNHEY and CDR2 SMNVEV (reference sequence). Trimming took off 5 bases at V and 2 bases at J, with 23 bases between the two ends. CDR3 bases: TGTGCCAGCAGTGATTCGAACGTTAGCGGATTGGTCACAGATACGCAGTATTTT. Protein sequence: CASSDSNVSGLVTDTQYF.

This clone has a handful of counts. The chain couples TRBV6-5 to TRBJ1-3, with D perhaps TRBD1 (5 bases). CDR1 and CDR2 from the germline V gene are MNHEY and SVGAGI. This CDR3 comprises 16 residues. V lost 0 bases to trimming and J lost 2 bases, with 11 bases between them. In nucleotides, the CDR3 is TGTGCCAGCAGTTACTCGCTCCGGGGGACTGGAAACACCATATATTTT. This gives the protein CASSYSLRGTGNTIYF.

The chain combines TRBV11-2 with TRBJ2-7, with 8 bases that match TRBD2. This CDR3 contains 16 residues. The junction had 14 bases not matched to a gene; V was cut back by 7 bases and J by 3 bases. Germline CDR1 reads SGHAT; CDR2 reads FQNNGV. The CDR3 coding sequence is TGTGCCAGCAAACCAAACATTCGGGAGGGAGTCTACGAGCAGTACTTC. It yields the protein CASKPNIREGVYEQYF.

This clone was found once. The DNA of the CDR3 is TGTGCCAGCAGCGTGGGGGGTGAGGGCAATCAGCCCCAGCATTTT. This codes for CASSVGGEGNQPQHF. V usage is TRBV9 and J usage is TRBJ1-5; TRBD1 might be the D (5 bases). Trimming removed 2 bases from V and 2 bases from J, with 11 bases in between. Germline V lookup: CDR1 SGDLS, CDR2 YYNGEE. The CDR3 is 15 amino acids.

The chain couples TRBV4-1 to TRBJ2-3; 10 nucleotides line up with TRBD2. The CDR3 has 17 residues. Germline assignment: CDR1 MGHRA and CDR2 YSYEKL. The V gene end was trimmed by 0 bases and the J gene end by 3 bases; junction bases not matched to a gene: 6. CDR3 protein: CASSQDQSSGRTDTQYF. The DNA of the CDR3 is TGCGCCAGCAGCCAAGATCAGAGTAGCGGGAGGACAGATACGCAGTATTTT.

The rearrangement uses TRBV7-2 and TRBJ1-3; 7 positions match TRBD1. The CDR3 covers 14 residues. Trimming removed 5 bases from V and 8 bases from J; junction bases left unmatched: 9. The germline V gene has CDR1 SGHTA and CDR2 FQGNSA. The CDR3 DNA follows: TGTGCCAGCAGCCCCGAGAAGGGGGCATACACCATATATTTT. Translating gives CASSPEKGAYTIYF.

The V call is TRBV5-1, the J call TRBJ2-1; no definite D call. The V gene lost 4 bases and the J gene lost 6 bases, with 17 bases spanning the gap. The CDR3 sequence is 15 residues long. The germline V gene encodes CDR1 SGHRS and CDR2 YFSETQ. CDR3 nucleotides: TGCGCCAGCAGCATAAGCTTGTCCCATGGCAATGAGCAGTTCTTC. Translation gives CASSISLSHGNEQFF.